Below, 28 T cell receptor beta chains from the same sample are listed, as sequenced in a study of OX40 agonist ivuxolimab in advanced cancers. Sequencing was performed with immunoSEQ multiplex PCR; in TCRdb, only in-frame clones are kept and a portion is missing. The data contain about 84,000 clones, 89% of them singletons. Sequenced here: CD4+ or CD8+ T cells sorted from blood, sampled in a trial of the OX40 agonist ivuxolimab. These receptors were collected from an adult with an advanced solid tumor such as melanoma, head and neck, liver or kidney cancer.

The chain recombines TRBV7-8 with TRBJ2-7, with a possible D match to TRBD2 (6 bases). The CDR3 runs to 12 residues. Germline CDR1 SGHVS, CDR2 FQNEAQ. Trimming removed 3 bases from V and 6 bases from J, with 9 bases in between. This CDR3 is CASSFAGTEQYF. In DNA, the CDR3 is TGTGCCAGCAGCTTTGCGGGAACCGAGCAGTACTTC. The full variable domain, in which reference TRBV7-8 and TRBJ2-7 provide the parts outside the CDR3, is GAGVSQSPRYKVAKRGQDVALRCDPISGHVSLFWYQQALGQGPEFLTYFQNEAQLDKSGLPSDRFFAERPEGSVSTLKIQRTQQEDSAVYLCASSFAGTEQYFGPGTRLTVT.

The chain is built from TRBV5-4 and TRBJ2-5; 12 bases are a match to TRBD2. The CDR3 has 16 amino acids. Germline CDR1 is SGHNT and CDR2 is YYREEE (reference sequence). V shed 4 bases and J 5 bases; nucleotides not matched to a gene: 9. This chain's CDR3 is CASSPSTSGRVETQYF. CDR3 nucleotide sequence: TGTGCCAGCAGCCCCTCGACTAGCGGGAGAGTTGAGACCCAGTACTTC.

The chain links TRBV7-2 to TRBJ1-5, with 7 positions matching TRBD1. The V segment lost 2 bases and the J segment 5 bases; nucleotides outside the gene matches: 3. CDR3 length equals 14 residues. Per germline, CDR1 SGHTA and CDR2 FQGNSA. The CDR3 is CASSLRQGDQPQHF. CDR3 bases: TGTGCCAGCAGCTTAAGACAGGGAGATCAGCCCCAGCATTTT. Drawing the rest from reference TRBV7-2 and TRBJ1-5, the complete variable domain is GAGVSQSPSNKVTEKGKDVELRCDPISGHTALYWYRQSLGQGLEFLIYFQGNSAPDKSGLPSDRFSAERTGGSVSTLTIQRTQQEDSAVYLCASSLRQGDQPQHFGDGTRLSIL.

The chain couples TRBV7-2 to TRBJ2-7; 8 bases match TRBD2. Trimming cost V 0 bases and J 2 bases; bases outside gene matches: 9. Germline CDR1 SGHTA, CDR2 FQGNSA. The CDR3 sequence is 17 residues long. CDR3 sequence reads: CASSLARGSGAAYEQYF. CDR3 nucleotides: TGTGCCAGCAGCTTAGCGCGGGGTAGCGGGGCCGCCTACGAGCAGTACTTC.

The V gene is TRBV10-3, the J gene TRBJ2-3; unclear D gene. The germline CDR1 and CDR2 sequences are ENHRY and SYGVKD. The CDR3 covers 12 residues. The V end was cut by 5 bases, the J end by 0 bases, with 3 bases between. Here the CDR3 reads CAISLSTDTQYF. In DNA, the CDR3 is TGTGCCATCAGTCTGAGCACAGATACGCAGTATTTT.

The rearrangement links TRBV7-9 to TRBJ2-7; TRBD1 matches 9 bases. Germline values: CDR1 SEHNR, CDR2 FQNEAQ (reference sequence). The CDR3 is 16 amino acids. Trimming took 6 bases from V and 4 from J; bases not matched to a gene: 13. DNA for the CDR3: TGTGCCAGCAGTTCTGGACCGGGACAGGGAGGGTACGAGCAGTACTTC. Translation gives CASSSGPGQGGYEQYF. The entire variable domain, with the rest obtained from reference TRBV7-9 and TRBJ2-7, is as follows: DTGVSQNPRHKITKRGQNVTFRCDPISEHNRLYWYRQTLGQGPEFLTYFQNEAQLEKSRLLSDRFSAERPKGSFSTLEIQRTEQGDSAMYLCASSSGPGQGGYEQYFGPGTRLTVT.

The chain links TRBV5-1 to TRBJ2-2; possible D gene TRBD2, 5 bases. The germline V gene has CDR1 SGHRS and CDR2 YFSETQ. The CDR3 is 16 residues long. V lost 2 bases to trimming and J lost 4 bases, with 15 bases between them. The CDR3 coding sequence is TGCGCCAGCAGCTTAGAGGGCGGCATAGGCACCGGGGAGCTGTTTTTT. Its protein product is CASSLEGGIGTGELFF.

V and J are TRBV9 and TRBJ2-1; the match to TRBD2 covers 9 bases. The J segment lost 7 bases and the V segment lost 0 bases, leaving 5 bases of the junction unmatched. Germline values: CDR1 SGDLS, CDR2 YYNGEE. CDR3 length: 15 residues. CDR3 bases: TGTGCCAGCAGCGTAGGAATAGCGGGGGTAAATGAGCAGTTCTTC. This sequence encodes CASSVGIAGVNEQFF. Drawing the rest from reference TRBV9 and TRBJ2-1, the complete variable domain is DSGVTQTPKHLITATGQRVTLRCSPRSGDLSVYWYQQSLDQGLQFLIQYYNGEERAKGNILERFSAQQFPDLHSELNLSSLELGDSALYFCASSVGIAGVNEQFFGPGTRLTVL.

The chain couples TRBV7-4 to TRBJ1-1; TRBD1 might be the D (6 bases). V was trimmed by 5 bases and J by 6 bases, leaving 7 bases between them. The CDR3 spans 11 residues. CDR1 is SGHVT, CDR2 SQSDAQ, per germline. The CDR3 protein is CASSPGAEAFF. In DNA form, the CDR3 reads TGTGCCAGCAGCCCAGGGGCTGAAGCTTTCTTT.

Only one count was recorded for this clone. The V and J genes are TRBV29-1 and TRBJ2-2; no reliable D call. Germline V CDR1 and CDR2: SQVTM, ANQGSEA. This CDR3 comprises 13 residues. CDR3 sequence reads: CVENITVTGELFF. CDR3 sequence (DNA): TGCGTTGAGAATATAACTGTCACCGGGGAGCTGTTTTTT.

V gene TRBV4-3 combines with J gene TRBJ2-1; 9 nucleotides match TRBD2. The CDR3 contains 14 residues. Germline loops: CDR1 LGHNA, CDR2 YSLEER. Losses at the gene ends were 6 bases for V and 12 bases for J; bases not matched to a gene: 12. CDR3 sequence: CASRRRSGRWVQFF. The CDR3 nucleotides are TGCGCCAGCAGGAGGAGGAGCGGGAGGTGGGTGCAGTTCTTC.

The gene calls are TRBV15 and TRBJ2-3; no reliable D call. Germline V gene lookup returns CDR1 LNHNV and CDR2 YYDKDF (reference sequence). The CDR3 sequence is 14 residues long. The germline V and J ends were trimmed by 1 base and 1 base, with 6 bases remaining between them. CDR3 in amino acids: CATSRGPGTDTQYF. The CDR3 nucleotides are TGTGCCACCAGCAGAGGCCCTGGCACAGATACGCAGTATTTT.

The rearrangement joins TRBV2 to TRBJ2-2; either TRBD1 or TRBD2 may supply D (5 bases each). V was clipped by 4 bases and J by 7 bases, with 10 bases between them. The V gene's germline CDR1 is SNHLY and CDR2 FYNNEI. The CDR3 has 13 amino acids. The CDR3 region has the DNA TGTGCCAGCAGTGGAGTGGGGGTCGGGGAGCTGTTTTTT. It translates to CASSGVGVGELFF.

This chain uses TRBV6-1 with TRBJ2-1; TRBD2 matches at 7 bases. The junction had 6 bases not matched to a gene; V was cut back by 0 bases and J by 1 base. CDR1 MNHNS and CDR2 SASEGT come from the germline V gene. CDR3 length equals 17 residues. The CDR3 sequence: CASSEARASGSYNEQFF. As DNA, the CDR3 is TGTGCCAGCAGTGAAGCTCGGGCTAGCGGTTCCTACAATGAGCAGTTCTTC.

The chain is built from TRBV11-2 and TRBJ2-7, with D maybe TRBD2 (5 bases). The CDR3 extends over 15 amino acids. CDR1 is SGHAT, CDR2 FQNNGV, per germline. Trimming left V 1 base short and J 0 bases short, with 10 bases between. CDR3 in DNA: TGTGCCAGCAGCTTAGCTCGGGAAACCTCCTACGAGCAGTACGTC. The encoded protein is CASSLARETSYEQYV.

This clone was found once. J is TRBJ2-7 and V is TRBV5-1, with D possibly matching TRBD2 (5 bases). CDR3 length: 13 residues. Trimming took 4 bases from V and 1 from J, leaving 9 bases between them. CDR1 is SGHRS and CDR2 is YFSETQ in the germline V gene. CDR3 nucleotides: TGCGCCAGCAGCCCGGACTGGTCCTACGAGCAGTACGTC. It yields the protein CASSPDWSYEQYV.

The gene calls are TRBV5-1 and TRBJ1-4; D is possibly TRBD1 (5 bases). Germline V lookup: CDR1 SGHRS, CDR2 YFSETQ. The V end was cut by 3 bases, the J end by 6 bases, with 15 bases between. The CDR3 consists of 15 residues. The CDR3 loop reads CASSSRGTDYEKLFF. CDR3 DNA sequence: TGCGCCAGCAGCTCCCGAGGGACCGACTATGAAAAACTGTTTTTT.

The chain joins TRBV30 to TRBJ1-2, with D possibly TRBD1 on 5 matching bases. The CDR3 runs 11 residues. Trimming took off 6 bases at V and 6 bases at J, with 11 bases between the two ends. Germline V gene lookup returns CDR1 GTSNPN and CDR2 SVGIG (reference sequence). CDR3 sequence reads: CACSEDNGYTF. The CDR3 DNA follows: TGTGCCTGTTCAGAGGACAATGGCTACACCTTC.

The rearrangement uses TRBV5-8 and TRBJ1-5; D uncertain. The CDR3 totals 12 residues. Germline values: CDR1 SGHTS, CDR2 YDEGEE. Trimming took 4 bases from V and 5 from J, leaving 7 bases between them. This CDR3 is CASSPPHQPQHF. CDR3 coding DNA: TGTGCCAGCAGCCCCCCCCATCAGCCCCAGCATTTT.

The chain uses TRBV27 and TRBJ2-5; possible D gene TRBD2, 6 bases. Germline CDR1 is MNHEY and CDR2 is SMNVEV (reference sequence). V dropped 6 bases and J dropped 5 bases, with 10 bases sitting between them. The CDR3 spans 12 residues. The CDR3 coding sequence is TGTGCCAGCAGGACCCGGGAGGAGACCCAGTACTTC. It translates to CASRTREETQYF.

The chain uses TRBV7-9 and TRBJ1-4; possible D gene TRBD1, 5 bases. The CDR3 loop spans 14 amino acids. Germline assignment: CDR1 SEHNR and CDR2 FQNEAQ (reference sequence). The ends were cut back, 6 bases at V and 7 bases at J, with 15 bases in the middle. The CDR3 nucleotides read TGTGCCAGCAGTTACCAGGGCTCGGGTGAAAAACTGTTTTTT. This sequence encodes CASSYQGSGEKLFF.

Concerning this clone: This same CDR3 is encoded by further DNA sequences in the sample. The chain combines TRBV19 with TRBJ2-5, with a possible D match to TRBD2 (7 bases). The CDR3 has 13 residues. CDR1 is LNHDA, CDR2 SQIVND, per germline (reference sequence). Trimming pared 3 bases from V and 5 bases from J, leaving 10 bases between. As DNA, the CDR3 is TGTGCCAGTAGTATGGGGAGGGGGGAGACCCAGTACTTC. Its translation is CASSMGRGETQYF.

The rearrangement joins TRBV19 to TRBJ2-7, with D perhaps TRBD2 (6 bases). Germline V gives CDR1 LNHDA, CDR2 SQIVND (reference sequence). The CDR3 is 12 residues long. Trimming shortened V by 6 bases and J by 4 bases, and 10 bases separated the two germline ends. CDR3 nucleotide sequence: TGTGCCAGTAGCGGGAGTGTGTACGAGCAGTACTTC. This gives the protein CASSGSVYEQYF.

The J gene is TRBJ2-7, the V gene TRBV5-6; 14 nucleotides align to TRBD2. Germline CDR1 and CDR2: SGHDT and YYEEEE. This CDR3 comprises 14 residues. The V gene end was trimmed by 5 bases and the J gene end by 5 bases; junction bases not matched to a gene: 3. CDR3: CASRGTSGSHEQYF. In DNA form, the CDR3 reads TGTGCCAGCAGAGGGACTAGCGGGAGCCACGAGCAGTACTTC.

This chain connects TRBV2 to TRBJ2-3, with 8 nucleotides matching TRBD2. Germline CDR1 is SNHLY and CDR2 is FYNNEI. CDR3 length: 16 residues. With 6 bases clipped from V and 4 bases from J, the junction kept 12 bases outside the gene matches. CDR3 nucleotide sequence: TGTGCCAGCAGGAAGGGCGCGGGGGGTTTCGCAGATACGCAGTATTTT. It yields the protein CASRKGAGGFADTQYF.

The chain joins TRBV7-8 to TRBJ1-1; weak D call: TRBD1 (5 bases). The CDR3 has 14 residues. V dropped 2 bases and J dropped 0 bases, with 7 bases sitting between them. The germline V gene encodes CDR1 SGHVS and CDR2 FQNEAQ. The CDR3 is CASSLWGLNTEAFF. As DNA, the CDR3 is TGTGCCAGCAGCTTATGGGGACTGAACACTGAAGCTTTCTTT.

The chain carries TRBV5-1 and TRBJ2-2; D not resolved. V dropped 0 bases and J dropped 0 bases, with 6 bases sitting between them. From germline, CDR1 is SGHRS and CDR2 YFSETQ. This CDR3 is built from 15 residues. The CDR3 DNA reads as TGCGCCAGCAGCTTGGGGCCCGCGAACACCGGGGAGCTGTTTTTT. This gives the protein CASSLGPANTGELFF.

This chain links TRBV18 with TRBJ2-3, with D unresolved. There are 18 residues in the CDR3. The ends were cut back, 2 bases at V and 6 bases at J, with 24 bases in the middle. CDR1 is KGHSH, CDR2 LQKENI, per germline. Here the CDR3 DNA reads TGTGCCAGCTCACCATTAGGGAAAACTACCTCCGTTGTTGATACGCAGTATTTT. It codes for CASSPLGKTTSVVDTQYF.